These 17 T cell receptor beta chains originate from one sample sequenced in a study of cytomegalovirus exposure and HLA in healthy donors. Researchers ran the PCR with 60 Vbeta and 13 Jbeta primers. The protocol was immunoSEQ multiplex PCR, while the TCRdb copy is restricted to in-frame clones and leaves out a portion. Among a few hundred thousand clones listed, approximately 80% were seen once. The sequencing sample was made of PBMCs. The receptors come from a girl aged 2 to 9 in good health and CMV-seronegative.

J is TRBJ2-7 and V is TRBV4-2; D might be TRBD2 (6 bases). The CDR3 contains 15 residues. Germline CDR1 is LGHNA and CDR2 is YNFKEQ. Trimming left V 1 base short and J 0 bases short, with 10 bases between. The CDR3 DNA reads as TGTGCCAGCAGCCAAGGGGGGGTCCTCTCCTACGAGCAGTACTTC. This translates into CASSQGGVLSYEQYF.

The V gene is TRBV7-2, the J gene TRBJ1-2, with D possibly TRBD1 on 5 matching bases. The length of the CDR3 is 16 residues. Germline loops: CDR1 SGHTA, CDR2 FQGNSA. V was shortened by 5 bases and J by 0 bases, with 16 bases between the two germline ends. CDR3 DNA sequence: TGTGCCAGCAGCCCCACGGGCAGGGTGGCTAACTATGGCTACACCTTC. Encoded protein: CASSPTGRVANYGYTF.

The CDR3, as DNA: TGTGCCAGCAGTTTAAACAGCAACTATGGCTACACCTTC. Amino acid sequence: CASSLNSNYGYTF. This sequence joins TRBV27 and TRBJ1-2; no firm D call. Trimming pared 2 bases from V and 2 bases from J, leaving 6 bases between. CDR3 length equals 13 residues. Germline V lookup: CDR1 MNHEY, CDR2 SMNVEV (reference sequence).

The chain recombines TRBV15 with TRBJ2-7; TRBD2 aligns across 9 bases. Germline assignment: CDR1 LNHNV and CDR2 YYDKDF (reference sequence). The junction had 6 bases not matched to a gene; V was cut back by 2 bases and J by 4 bases. This CDR3 has 15 residues. CDR3 residues: CATSRSASGGYEQYF. DNA for the CDR3: TGTGCCACCAGCAGATCAGCCAGCGGGGGGTACGAGCAGTACTTC.

The chain carries TRBV6-5 and TRBJ2-1, with 9 bases that match TRBD2. V was pared by 6 bases and J by 10 bases, with 13 bases of the junction left unmatched. CDR3 length: 15 residues. The germline V gene has CDR1 MNHEY and CDR2 SVGAGI. The CDR3 DNA follows: TGTGCCAGCAGCCAAAGCGGGAGGAGGGGGGTGGAGCAGTTCTTC. It is translated as CASSQSGRRGVEQFF.

This chain connects TRBV4-1 to TRBJ1-4; D is possibly TRBD1 (5 bases). The germline V and J ends were trimmed by 4 bases and 0 bases, with 9 bases remaining between them. The CDR3 is 15 amino acids. Germline CDR1 MGHRA, CDR2 YSYEKL. DNA for the CDR3: TGCGCCAGCAGCCCAAGCAGGGCAACTAATGAAAAACTGTTTTTT. This translates into CASSPSRATNEKLFF.

In this sample, this clone turned up once. The chain carries TRBV5-1 and TRBJ2-1; 8 bases match TRBD2. V shed 1 base and J 7 bases; nucleotides not matched to a gene: 10. CDR1 SGHRS and CDR2 YFSETQ come from the germline V gene. CDR3 length equals 16 residues. The CDR3 region is CASSLLAGGLGNEQFF. The CDR3 DNA reads as TGCGCCAGCAGCTTGTTGGCGGGGGGCTTGGGGAATGAGCAGTTCTTC.

This chain links TRBV4-1 with TRBJ1-4; TRBD1 aligns across 7 bases. Germline V gene sequence: CDR1 MGHRA, CDR2 YSYEKL. The CDR3 is 18 residues long. Unmatched junction bases numbered 13, after V lost 1 base and J lost 5 bases. CDR3 DNA: TGCGCCAGCAGCCAAGGGGGTTATTGGGGCAGGGGGAATGAAAAACTGTTTTTT. Translated, it gives CASSQGGYWGRGNEKLFF.

The rearrangement links TRBV15 to TRBJ1-1; unclear D gene. Germline V gene sequence: CDR1 LNHNV, CDR2 YYDKDF (reference sequence). V was trimmed by 5 bases and J by 3 bases, leaving 10 bases between them. The CDR3 has 13 residues. For the CDR3, the DNA is TGTGCCACCAGCGGGAGGGTGTACACTGAAGCTTTCTTT. It codes for CATSGRVYTEAFF.

The table lists this clone with a few counts. The J gene is TRBJ2-5, the V gene TRBV27; 8 bases align to TRBD1. Germline loops: CDR1 MNHEY, CDR2 SMNVEV (reference sequence). V lost 5 bases, J lost 4 bases, and 15 bases stayed unmatched. The CDR3 has 17 residues. CDR3 coding DNA: TGTGCCAGCAGTAGAGTAAGGGCGACAGGGGTACGAGAGACCCAGTACTTC. Translation: CASSRVRATGVRETQYF.

This chain connects TRBV9 to TRBJ1-2; 7 bases are shared with TRBD1. Trimming took 2 bases from V and 1 from J; bases not matched to a gene: 20. Germline CDR1 reads SGDLS; CDR2 reads YYNGEE. The length of the CDR3 is 20 residues. As DNA, the CDR3 is TGTGCCAGCAGCGTTGCTCTAAATAGAAAGGGGGCAGAGATTAACTATGGCTACACCTTC. This gives the protein CASSVALNRKGAEINYGYTF.

The rearrangement uses TRBV19 and TRBJ2-1; the match to TRBD2 covers 7 bases. CDR1 and CDR2 from the germline V gene are LNHDA and SQIVND (reference sequence). This CDR3 region has 15 residues. V lost 6 bases to trimming and J lost 0 bases; unmatched junction nucleotides: 5. The CDR3 sequence: CASRVAGSSYNEQFF. The CDR3 region has the DNA TGTGCCAGTAGGGTAGCGGGTAGCTCCTACAATGAGCAGTTCTTC.

The rearrangement uses TRBV5-4 and TRBJ2-3; TRBD2 matches at 11 bases. V was clipped by 4 bases and J by 5 bases; unmatched bases: 9. The CDR3 is 16 amino acids. The germline V gene has CDR1 SGHNT and CDR2 YYREEE (reference sequence). Written as DNA, the CDR3 is TGTGCCAGCAGCACCAGAACTAGCGGGAGAGGAGATACGCAGTATTTT. The encoded protein is CASSTRTSGRGDTQYF. Based on the CDR3 plus reference TRBV5-4 and TRBJ2-3, the full variable domain is ETGVTQSPTHLIKTRGQQVTLRCSSQSGHNTVSWYQQALGQGPQFIFQYYREEENGRGNFPPRFSGLQFPNYSSELNVNALELDDSALYLCASSTRTSGRGDTQYFGPGTRLTVL.

The chain links TRBV21-1 to TRBJ2-2; the table's D call, TRBD2, was not checked against the DNA. TRBV21-1 constitutes a pseudogene. The CDR3 contains 15 residues. CDR3 in DNA: TGTGCCAGCAGCAAGAGCCTCTCGAACACCGGGGAGCTGTTTTTT. It codes for CASSKSLSNTGELFF.

The genes are TRBV19 and TRBJ1-5; 9 bases are a match to TRBD1. From germline, CDR1 is LNHDA and CDR2 SQIVND (reference sequence). The CDR3 contains 14 residues. Unmatched junction bases numbered 6, after V lost 5 bases and J lost 7 bases. The CDR3 DNA reads as TGTGCCAGTAGTCCCCGGACAGGGGAGCAGCCCCAGCATTTT. It yields the protein CASSPRTGEQPQHF. The complete variable domain, with remaining parts taken from reference TRBV19 and TRBJ1-5, reads DGGITQSPKYLFRKEGQNVTLSCEQNLNHDAMYWYRQDPGQGLRLIYYSQIVNDFQKGDIAEGYSVSREKKESFPLTVTSAQKNPTAFYLCASSPRTGEQPQHFGDGTRLSIL.

The chain links TRBV11-2 to TRBJ2-7, with TRBD1 as a possible D gene (6 bases). The CDR3 totals 15 residues. With 5 bases removed from V and 0 bases from J, the gap between germline ends came to 14 bases. Germline-derived CDR1 and CDR2 are SGHAT and FQNNGV. In DNA, the CDR3 is TGTGCCAGCAGCCAGTACAGGGTTAGCTCCTACGAGCAGTACTTC. Translation gives CASSQYRVSSYEQYF.

The chain links TRBV7-9 to TRBJ2-1; unclear D gene. V lost 1 base to trimming and J lost 5 bases, with 12 bases between them. This CDR3 has 15 residues. The germline V gene has CDR1 SEHNR and CDR2 FQNEAQ (reference sequence). CDR3 protein: CASSLGLDPHNEQFF. DNA of the CDR3: TGTGCCAGCAGCTTAGGCCTAGATCCCCACAATGAGCAGTTCTTC.